This T cell receptor beta chain comes out of a study of T-cell memory formation after mild COVID-19. This CDR3 is built from 12 residues. Germline V gives CDR1 MNHEY, CDR2 SVGAGI. Trimming pared 7 bases from V and 12 bases from J, leaving 16 bases between. Barcoded TCR alpha and TCR beta cDNA libraries with UMIs came from 5'RACE using constant-segment primers. TCRdb re-derived calls from the 5' RACE reads in MiXCR, one entry per CDR3 protein. The sample has 200,000 to 250,000 distinct CDR3 sequences, 7.5% to 10% seen once; the top ten hold about 3.8%. About this clonotype: Its antigen is as yet unknown.

Findings of the study overall: Shrinking CD4+ clones were chiefly CM and EM; CD8+ ones were chiefly EMRA. Whether day 37 second-wave clones are SARS-CoV-2-specific was not confirmed.

The source of this sequence is a man between 18 and 29 years old who had mild COVID-19 (a few samples of this study predate the infection). Cell type and time point are not known. The rearrangement uses TRBV6-5 and TRBJ2-1; D may be TRBD1 or TRBD2 (5 bases each). The sample was PBMCs or a T cell subset sorted from them (not recorded which). CDR3 loop: CASTPGGDLQFF. The CDR3 coding sequence is TGTGCCAGCACCCCAGGTGGGGACCTGCAGTTCTTC.